The clone carrying this T cell receptor (beta chain) occurred a few times. The data stem from a study of blood T cells in healthy people across ages. The use of a sample-barcoded 5' primer and a J-beta primer mix characterized a second PCR of roughly 7 to 11 cycles. The template-switch adaptor was a 5' adaptor with 12 random nucleotides. It tagged each cDNA molecule. TCRdb re-called the 5' RACE reads through MiXCR, storing one row per CDR3 protein. The sample carries around 990,000 distinct CDR3 sequences, roughly a quarter recorded once. There are 17 residues in the CDR3. V shed 6 bases, J shed 2 bases, and the junction held 16 bases outside the gene matches. Germline CDR1 and CDR2: DFQATT and SNEGSKA (reference sequence). This same sample was also taken into another study, of T cells of mothers and their children.

The chain uses TRBV20-1 and TRBJ2-5; TRBD2 matches at 9 bases. Sequenced input: blood. This clonotype originated in a girl aged 2-10 years in good health. CDR3 residues: CSALLAGPTNPQETQYF. The CDR3 coding sequence is TGCAGTGCCTTACTAGCGGGTCCGACAAACCCTCAAGAGACCCAGTACTTC.